This passage covers 5 T cell receptor beta chains from one sample sequenced in a study of T cells after somatic rescue of genetic block. Measured with immunoSEQ multiplex PCR; TCRdb has only the in-frame clones, and not every one. The sample holds 88,000 or so clones, more than 80% seen once. The sequencing sample was made of peripheral blood mononuclear cells (PBMCs). These receptors originate from a young woman.

The J gene is TRBJ1-2, the V gene TRBV4-3, with 8 bases that match TRBD1. The CDR3 length is 16 residues. Looked up from germline, CDR1 is LGHNA and CDR2 is YSLEER. V was clipped by 1 base and J by 7 bases; unmatched bases: 11. CDR3 region: CASSQVLRQGPSGYTF. CDR3 nucleotides: TGCGCCAGCAGCCAAGTGTTGCGACAGGGGCCGAGTGGCTACACCTTC.

V usage is TRBV6-1 and J usage is TRBJ2-5, with D perhaps matching TRBD2 (6 bases). The end of the DNA is better explained by TRBJ2-7, so the J call may be wrong. Germline V gene sequence: CDR1 MNHNS, CDR2 SASEGT. CDR3 length equals 15 residues. DNA for the CDR3: TGTGCCAGCAGTGAACGTCCGGACTACAACTACGAGCAGTACTTC. Residues: CASSERPDYNYEQYF.

The chain couples TRBV11-2 to TRBJ1-2, with D perhaps TRBD1 (5 bases). The CDR3 loop spans 17 amino acids. Trimming left V 5 bases short and J 2 bases short, with 21 bases between. Per germline, CDR1 SGHAT and CDR2 FQNNGV. In DNA, the CDR3 is TGTGCCAGCAGCCACCCGGGACCAAGGAGGGTCAACTATGGCTACACCTTC. This codes for CASSHPGPRRVNYGYTF.

The rearrangement joins TRBV28 to TRBJ1-1, with D possibly being TRBD1 (6 bases). V dropped 3 bases and J dropped 4 bases, with 9 bases sitting between them. Germline loops: CDR1 MDHEN, CDR2 SYDVKM. CDR3 length equals 13 residues. CDR3 sequence reads: CASSFRGGTEAFF. The DNA of the CDR3 is TGTGCCAGCAGTTTCAGGGGAGGCACTGAAGCTTTCTTT.

This chain links TRBV7-9 with TRBJ2-5; D is unresolved. Trimming took 5 bases from V and 5 from J, leaving 15 bases between them. CDR1 and CDR2 (germline): SEHNR, FQNEAQ (reference sequence). This CDR3 contains 14 residues. The CDR3 loop reads CASSPLLEPETQYF. CDR3 coding DNA: TGTGCCAGCAGCCCCTTATTGGAACCGGAGACCCAGTACTTC.